The TCR beta chain described here comes from a study of identical twins. This clonotype has ten or more counts. cDNA molecules carried unique molecular identifiers, and template switching added a universal primer site. TCRdb reprocessed the 5' RACE reads via MiXCR and lists one record per CDR3 protein. Among 400,000 to 550,000 distinct CDR3 sequences, around 15% were seen once, and the ten largest hold more than 0.8%. Trimming stripped 1 base from V and 1 base from J, with 17 bases between. The germline V gene has CDR1 DFQATT and CDR2 SNEGSKA (reference sequence). The CDR3 has 16 amino acids. The same data also went into a second study, on yellow fever vaccine responses in identical twins.

The V and J genes are TRBV20-1 and TRBJ2-7; D is uncertain. The sample consisted of CD4+ T cells sorted from blood. This receptor was identified in a woman younger than 30 in good health. DNA of the CDR3: TGCAGTGCTAGAGCGGCCGGCCAGAATCCTTCCTACGAGCAGTACTTC. The encoded protein is CSARAAGQNPSYEQYF.